This TCR beta chain originates from a study of shared clonotypes between healthy human individuals. This clone was seen a few times. Its antigen remains unidentified. Study-level points and caveats: Larger estimated richness was generally recorded for naive subsets relative to memory subsets. An anticipated effect of sequencing depth on clonotype sharing among donors was recognized.

The CDR3 has 12 amino acids. CDR1 is SQVTM, CDR2 ANQGSEA, per germline. The V gene end was trimmed by 4 bases and the J gene end by 7 bases; junction bases not matched to a gene: 5. Execution of the assay was at deep level. Researchers divided each subset's genomic DNA evenly across several immunoSEQ plates. Profiled with immunoSEQ multiplex PCR; TCRdb holds only in-frame clones, not every one. The data contain 2 million to 2.5 million clones, nearly 97% of them seen just once; the ten biggest clones take up less than 0.15%. This chain uses TRBV29-1 with TRBJ1-2; 8 bases are shared with TRBD1. This TCR came from a man aged 18 to 30 in good health. The sequencing sample was made of naive CD4+ T cells sorted from blood. Subset reported: CD45RA+ positively selected. The CDR3 sequence is CSVVTGGAGYTF. The CDR3 DNA follows: TGCAGCGTTGTTACAGGGGGAGCTGGCTACACCTTC.